In this sample, the clone carrying this T cell receptor beta chain turned up once. Antigen specificity is unknown. Losses at the gene ends were 5 bases for V and 8 bases for J; bases not matched to a gene: 8. The CDR3 spans 14 residues. The germline V gene encodes CDR1 LNHNV and CDR2 YYDKDF (reference sequence). These data come from a study of cytomegalovirus exposure and HLA in healthy donors. Both 60 Vbeta primers and 13 Jbeta primers went into the PCR. Profiling relied on immunoSEQ multiplex PCR, and the TCRdb table lists in-frame clones only, not all of them. The profile covers about 180,000 clones, with over 60% appearing a single time and around 1.5% taken by the ten largest. Whole-study results and caveats: Researchers reportedly found TCR beta sequences accurately predicted most subjects' HLA-A and HLA-B alleles. Cytomegalovirus association was listed for about 150 TCR beta chains.

The gene calls are TRBV15 and TRBJ2-1; 8 bases match TRBD1. Sequencing was carried out using PBMCs. The TCR originated in a man aged 18 to 35 in good health and CMV-seronegative. The CDR3 DNA sequence: TGTGCCACCAGCCAACGGACAGGGAAGCATGAGCAGTTCTTC. This codes for CATSQRTGKHEQFF.